These 19 T cell receptor beta chains were sequenced from one sample in a study of CD8+ T cells in alopecia areata. This sample's treatment: oral pan-JAK inhibitor, 5-10 mg twice daily. TCR sequencing used cDNA made by reverse transcription of extracted RNA. Repertoires were generated with immunoSEQ multiplex PCR, while TCRdb's copy carries only in-frame clones and drops some. The sample carries 64,000 or so clones, about 43% recorded once. This sample comprised CD8+ T cells sorted from blood, obtained at approximately week 39, from a patient treated with tofacitinib. Receptors originate from a human donor with alopecia areata.

The CDR3: CSASGGSGELFF. The CDR3 nucleotides read TGCAGCGCCTCGGGGGGGTCCGGGGAGCTGTTTTTT. The V gene is TRBV29-1, the J gene TRBJ2-2, with 8 bases matching TRBD2. Germline V gene sequence: CDR1 SQVTM, CDR2 ANQGSEA. CDR3 length equals 12 residues. Losses at the gene ends were 7 bases for V and 6 bases for J; bases not matched to a gene: 4.

There are a few counts of this clone. This chain links TRBV4-2 with TRBJ2-2; no definite D call. This CDR3 has 12 amino acids. Germline V gene data show CDR1 as LGHNA and CDR2 as YNFKEQ. V was trimmed by 4 bases and J by 6 bases, leaving 6 bases between them. In DNA form, the CDR3 reads TGTGCCAGCAGCCCAGGTCCCGGGGAGCTGTTTTTT. This gives the protein CASSPGPGELFF.

The rearrangement uses TRBV7-9 and TRBJ2-7; TRBD2 might be the D (5 bases). The V end was cut by 5 bases, the J end by 3 bases, with 8 bases between. This CDR3 contains 12 residues. Germline V gene sequence: CDR1 SEHNR, CDR2 FQNEAQ (reference sequence). The CDR3 DNA is TGTGCCAGCAGCCATAGCGACTACGAGCAGTACTTC. It is translated as CASSHSDYEQYF.

The chain couples TRBV29-1 to TRBJ2-1, with 10 nucleotides matching TRBD1. With 7 bases clipped from V and 4 bases from J, the junction kept 7 bases outside the gene matches. Germline CDR1 and CDR2: SQVTM and ANQGSEA. The CDR3 extends over 14 amino acids. Written as DNA, the CDR3 is TGCAGCGGTACGGGACAGGGGATTTACAATGAGCAGTTCTTC. Translated: CSGTGQGIYNEQFF.

The gene calls are TRBV29-1 and TRBJ2-1, with D perhaps matching TRBD1 (5 bases). CDR3 length: 12 residues. Trimming removed 8 bases at V and 6 bases at J, with 14 bases between. CDR1 is SQVTM and CDR2 is ANQGSEA in the germline V gene. CDR3 sequence reads: CSYMQGFNEQFF. The CDR3 coding sequence is TGCAGCTATATGCAGGGATTCAATGAGCAGTTCTTC.

In its sample, this clone was seen a few times. The chain carries TRBV9 and TRBJ2-7; D is unresolved. Germline V gene lookup returns CDR1 SGDLS and CDR2 YYNGEE. The CDR3 loop spans 15 amino acids. Trimming shortened V by 4 bases and J by 2 bases, and 16 bases separated the two germline ends. CDR3 nucleotides: TGTGCCAGCAGCCCCACCTTTGGCAGGACCTACGAGCAGTACTTC. Amino acids: CASSPTFGRTYEQYF. Drawing the rest from reference TRBV9 and TRBJ2-7, the complete variable domain is DSGVTQTPKHLITATGQRVTLRCSPRSGDLSVYWYQQSLDQGLQFLIQYYNGEERAKGNILERFSAQQFPDLHSELNLSSLELGDSALYFCASSPTFGRTYEQYFGPGTRLTVT.

The chain is built from TRBV29-1 and TRBJ1-1, with D possibly TRBD1 on 6 matching bases. Between the trimmed V and J ends, which lost 2 bases and 7 bases, there was a span of 11 bases. The CDR3 is 12 amino acids. CDR1 and CDR2 from the germline V gene are SQVTM and ANQGSEA. CDR3: CSVELVRGEAFF. The CDR3 nucleotides read TGCAGCGTTGAATTAGTCAGGGGTGAAGCTTTCTTT.

The gene calls are TRBV6-5 and TRBJ2-5; TRBD2 matches 7 bases. The CDR3 is made up of 13 amino acids. Germline values: CDR1 MNHEY, CDR2 SVGAGI. The ends lost 6 bases at V and 9 bases at J; junction bases unmatched: 10. CDR3 coding DNA: TGTGCCAGCAGCCCTAGCGGCACCATGGCCCAGTACTTC. Residues: CASSPSGTMAQYF.

This clone was counted only a few times. This chain links TRBV28 with TRBJ2-5, with TRBD1 matching 7 bases. With V trimmed by 5 bases and J by 2 bases, 2 bases remained unmatched. CDR1 is MDHEN, CDR2 SYDVKM, per germline. The CDR3 contains 13 residues. The DNA of the CDR3 is TGTGCCAGCAGTGGGGACAGTCAAGAGACCCAGTACTTC. Translating it yields CASSGDSQETQYF.

This clone turned up a few times. The chain couples TRBV30 to TRBJ1-3; D is uncertain. The length of the CDR3 is 17 residues. Trimming took off 2 bases at V and 6 bases at J, with 23 bases between the two ends. Germline CDR1 and CDR2: GTSNPN and SVGIG (reference sequence). CDR3 protein: CAWSTLRGGSGQNTIYF. The CDR3 coding sequence is TGTGCCTGGAGTACCCTACGGGGTGGCAGCGGCCAAAACACCATATATTTT.

CDR3 loop: CASSQSGPPMVDTQYF. CDR3 nucleotides: TGCGCCAGCAGTCAATCCGGGCCCCCGATGGTAGATACGCAGTATTTT. This chain connects TRBV23-1 to TRBJ2-3, with D uncertain. TRBV23-1 is known as an ORF, though its function is uncertain. V was shortened by 0 bases and J by 5 bases, with 15 bases between the two germline ends. CDR3 length: 16 amino acids.

This clone showed up just once. V gene TRBV5-1 combines with J gene TRBJ2-4, with D perhaps TRBD2 (5 bases). The germline V gene has CDR1 SGHRS and CDR2 YFSETQ. The V gene lost 4 bases and the J gene lost 0 bases, with 20 bases spanning the gap. CDR3 length: 18 residues. CDR3 DNA sequence: TGCGCCAGCAGCCCGGAAGATAGCGACCGCCTAGCCAAAAACATTCAGTACTTC. Its translation: CASSPEDSDRLAKNIQYF.

This clone was detected a few times. V is TRBV27 and J is TRBJ2-1; D assignment may be TRBD1 or TRBD2 (5 bases each). Germline V gene sequence: CDR1 MNHEY, CDR2 SMNVEV (reference sequence). V was cut by 7 bases and J by 6 bases, with 19 bases left in between. The CDR3 consists of 15 residues. The CDR3 loop reads CASNWGPHPSNEQFF. CDR3 nucleotides: TGTGCCAGCAACTGGGGACCCCATCCCTCCAATGAGCAGTTCTTC.

A single count supports this clone. The chain combines TRBV10-3 with TRBJ1-4, with 8 bases identical to TRBD1. The CDR3 covers 17 residues. J was trimmed by 3 bases and V by 0 bases; bases with no gene match: 6. The germline gives CDR1 ENHRY, CDR2 SYGVKD. The CDR3 nucleotides read TGTGCCATCAGTGAGTCGACCGCAGGGGGCCCTAATGAAAAACTGTTTTTT. Translation: CAISESTAGGPNEKLFF.

For the CDR3, the DNA is TGTGCCAGTAGCGAGGGAGATGAGCAGTTCTTC. It is translated as CASSEGDEQFF. The chain carries TRBV19 and TRBJ2-1; possible D gene TRBD2, 5 bases. Germline loops: CDR1 LNHDA, CDR2 SQIVND (reference sequence). Trimming cost V 6 bases and J 8 bases, with 8 bases left between them. This CDR3 has 11 residues. Using reference TRBV19 and TRBJ2-1 for the parts outside the CDR3, the full variable domain is DGGITQSPKYLFRKEGQNVTLSCEQNLNHDAMYWYRQDPGQGLRLIYYSQIVNDFQKGDIAEGYSVSREKKESFPLTVTSAQKNPTAFYLCASSEGDEQFFGPGTRLTVL.

The count of this clone is one. The gene calls are TRBV5-1 and TRBJ2-3; D is perhaps TRBD1 or TRBD2 (5 bases each). The V end lost 7 bases, the J end lost 2 bases, and 11 bases lay between the germline ends. Looked up from germline, CDR1 is SGHRS and CDR2 is YFSETQ. This CDR3 has 13 residues. In DNA, the CDR3 is TGCGCCAGCGGGGGATCTATCACAGATACGCAGTATTTT. Residues: CASGGSITDTQYF.

The chain links TRBV30 to TRBJ2-1; TRBD2 agrees at 11 bases. Losses at the gene ends were 1 base for V and 5 bases for J; bases not matched to a gene: 4. The CDR3 length is 15 residues. CDR1 is GTSNPN, CDR2 SVGIG, per germline (reference sequence). CDR3 coding DNA: TGTGCCTGGAGTGGTGGGACTAGCGGAAACAATGAGCAGTTCTTC. It translates to CAWSGGTSGNNEQFF.

A few counts support this clone. The J gene is TRBJ2-4, the V gene TRBV29-1, with D possibly TRBD2 on 5 matching bases. Per the germline V gene, CDR1 is SQVTM and CDR2 is ANQGSEA. The CDR3 length is 11 residues. Trimming took 7 bases from V and 7 from J, leaving 11 bases between them. The CDR3 sequence: CSAPGNNIQYF. CDR3 bases: TGCAGCGCCCCCGGGAACAACATTCAGTACTTC. Filled out from reference TRBV29-1 and TRBJ2-4, the complete variable domain reads SAVISQKPSRDICQRGTSLTIQCQVDSQVTMMFWYRQQPGQSLTLIATANQGSEATYESGFVIDKFPISRPNLTFSTLTVSNMSPEDSSIYLCSAPGNNIQYFGAGTRLSVL.

This CDR3 reads CASSQTSGPTDTQYF. CDR3 coding DNA: TGTGCCAGCAGCCAGACTAGCGGCCCCACAGATACGCAGTATTTT. The gene calls are TRBV7-2 and TRBJ2-3; TRBD2 aligns across 9 bases. The CDR3 is 15 amino acids. Trimming removed 5 bases from V and 2 bases from J; junction bases left unmatched: 5. From germline, CDR1 is SGHTA and CDR2 FQGNSA.